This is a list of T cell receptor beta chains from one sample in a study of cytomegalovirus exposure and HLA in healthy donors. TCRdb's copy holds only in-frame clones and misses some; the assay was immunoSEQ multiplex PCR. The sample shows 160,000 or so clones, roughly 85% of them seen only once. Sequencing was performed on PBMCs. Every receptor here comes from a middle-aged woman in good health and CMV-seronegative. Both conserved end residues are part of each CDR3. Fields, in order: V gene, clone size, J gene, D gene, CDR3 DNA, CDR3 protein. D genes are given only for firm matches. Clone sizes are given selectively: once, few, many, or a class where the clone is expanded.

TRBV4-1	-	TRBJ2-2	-	TGCGCCAGCAGCCAAGACACCAAGCGGGCCCAAAGATCCGGGGAGCTGTTTTTT	CASSQDTKRAQRSGELFF
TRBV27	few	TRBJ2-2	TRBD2	TGTGCCAGCAGTTTTTGGACTAGGAACACCGGGGAGCTGTTTTTT	CASSFWTRNTGELFF
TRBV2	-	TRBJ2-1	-	TGTGCCACCTCTCTAAGCCACAATGAGCAGTTCTTC	CATSLSHNEQFF
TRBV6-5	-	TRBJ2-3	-	TGTGCCAGCAGTTATAGCGGAGTGGGCACAGATACGCAGTATTTT	CASSYSGVGTDTQYF
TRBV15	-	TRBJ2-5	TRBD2	TGTGCCACCAGCTCGGGGGGAGGGGAGACCCAGTACTTC	CATSSGGGETQYF
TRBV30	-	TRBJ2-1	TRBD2	TGTGCCTGCAGGACTAGCGGGACTTACAATGAGCAGTTCTTC	CACRTSGTYNEQFF
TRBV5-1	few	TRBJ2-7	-	TGCGCCAGCAGCTTCACTGATCTCTACGAGCAGTACTTC	CASSFTDLYEQYF
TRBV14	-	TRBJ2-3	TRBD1	TGTGCCAGCAGCCAAACGGGACAGCCCACAGATACGCAGTATTTT	CASSQTGQPTDTQYF
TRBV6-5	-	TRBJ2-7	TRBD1	TGTGCCAGCGGACTTGGACAGGGCTACGAGCAGTACTTC	CASGLGQGYEQYF
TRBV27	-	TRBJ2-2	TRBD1	TGTGCCAGCAGCCTATCGACAGGGGCGAACACCGGGGAGCTGTTTTTT	CASSLSTGANTGELFF
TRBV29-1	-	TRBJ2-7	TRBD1	TGCAGCGTTGGGGTTCGAGGGACAGGGGCCTACGAGCAGTACTTC	CSVGVRGTGAYEQYF
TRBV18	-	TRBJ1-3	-	TGTGCCAGCTCACCAAGCGGCCGCGGTTCTGGAAACACCATATATTTT	CASSPSGRGSGNTIYF
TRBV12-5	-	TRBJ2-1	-	TGTGCTAGTGGTGCTAGGGAGGAGTTCTTC	CASGAREEFF
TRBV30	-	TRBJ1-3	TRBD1	TGTGCCTGGAGTCGGGGACAGGGGTTACGGCAGAGCTCTGGAAACACCATATATTTT	CAWSRGQGLRQSSGNTIYF
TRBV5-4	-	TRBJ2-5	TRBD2	TGTGCCAGCAGCTTGGGTGGGAGGGCTTCAGAGACCCAGTACTTC	CASSLGGRASETQYF
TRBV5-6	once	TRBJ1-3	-	TGTGCCAGCAGCTCTGGGGGGGGGACTGGAAACACCATATATTTT	CASSSGGGTGNTIYF
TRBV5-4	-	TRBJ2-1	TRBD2	TGTGCCAGCAGCATTCTAGCGGGAGTTGAGCAGTTCTTC	CASSILAGVEQFF
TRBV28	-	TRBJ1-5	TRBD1	TGTGCCAGCAGCTTCCCAGGGGGTCGGCCCCAGCATTTT	CASSFPGGRPQHF
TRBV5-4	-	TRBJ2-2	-	TGTGCCAGCAGCTTGGCGGGGGGCCTCGCCGGGGAGCTGTTTTTT	CASSLAGGLAGELFF
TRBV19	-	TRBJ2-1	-	TGTGCCAGTAGTATATCTTTGTCCTACAATGAGCAGTTCTTC	CASSISLSYNEQFF